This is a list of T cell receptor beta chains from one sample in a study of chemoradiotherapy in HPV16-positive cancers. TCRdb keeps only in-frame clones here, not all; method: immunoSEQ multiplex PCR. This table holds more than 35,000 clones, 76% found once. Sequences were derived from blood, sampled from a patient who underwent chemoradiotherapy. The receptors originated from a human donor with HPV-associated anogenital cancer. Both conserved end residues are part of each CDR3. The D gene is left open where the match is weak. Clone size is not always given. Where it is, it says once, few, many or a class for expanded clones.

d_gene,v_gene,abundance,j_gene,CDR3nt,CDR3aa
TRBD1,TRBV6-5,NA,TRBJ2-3,TGTGCCAGCCACAGGGGCCGCACAGATACGCAGTATTTT,CASHRGRTDTQYF
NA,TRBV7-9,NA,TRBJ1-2,TGTGCCAGCAGCTCCGGATGGGCCGGAGAAAACTATGGCTACACCTTC,CASSSGWAGENYGYTF
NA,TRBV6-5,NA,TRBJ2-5,TGTGCCAGCTTCGGCCAGCAAGAGACCCAGTACTTC,CASFGQQETQYF
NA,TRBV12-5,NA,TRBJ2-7,TGTGCTAGTGGTTTGGGTCACCTCACCTCCTACGAGCAGTACTTC,CASGLGHLTSYEQYF
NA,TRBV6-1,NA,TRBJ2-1,TGTGCCAGCAGTGTCCTGAGAGGTGAGCAGTTCTTC,CASSVLRGEQFF
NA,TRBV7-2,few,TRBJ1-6,TGTGCCAGCAGCCTACGGGCAGGGAACAACAATTCACCCCTCCACTTT,CASSLRAGNNNSPLHF
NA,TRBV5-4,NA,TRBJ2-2,TGTGCCAGCAGCTCTAACCGGGTTCCCACCGGGGAGCTGTTTTTT,CASSSNRVPTGELFF
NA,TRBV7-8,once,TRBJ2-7,TGTGCCAGCAGCCCCCCAAACTACGAGCAGTACTTC,CASSPPNYEQYF
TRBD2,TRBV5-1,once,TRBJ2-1,TGCGCCAGCAGCTTGTCAGAAGCGGGGGGTAAAAATGAGCAGTTCTTC,CASSLSEAGGKNEQFF
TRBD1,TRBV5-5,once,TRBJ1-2,TGTGCCAGCAGCTGGACAGGGTTTCAGTATGGCTACACCTTC,CASSWTGFQYGYTF
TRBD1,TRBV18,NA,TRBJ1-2,TGTGCCAGCTCACCCGGGACAGGGAACGGCGGCTACACCTTC,CASSPGTGNGGYTF
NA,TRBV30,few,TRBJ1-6,TGTGCCTGGAGTGTACCGGGGAATTCACCCCTCCACTTT,CAWSVPGNSPLHF
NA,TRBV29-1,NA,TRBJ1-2,TGCAGCGTTGGAGGGTCAGGGGAGAAATATGGCTACACCTTC,CSVGGSGEKYGYTF
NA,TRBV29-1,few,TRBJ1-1,TGCAGCGTCCGACCTCCGAGCCGCACTGAAGCTTTCTTT,CSVRPPSRTEAFF
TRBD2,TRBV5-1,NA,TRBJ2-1,TGCGCCAGCAGCCGACTAGCGGGGTGGATGGAGCAGTTCTTC,CASSRLAGWMEQFF
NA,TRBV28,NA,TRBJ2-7,TGTGCCAGCAGTCACTCCTACGAGCAGTACTTC,CASSHSYEQYF
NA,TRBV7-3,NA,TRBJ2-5,TGTGCCAGCAGCTTAAACGGGGCGCGGGAGACCCAGTACTTC,CASSLNGARETQYF
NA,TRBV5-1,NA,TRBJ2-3,TGCGCCAGCAGCTCCTCTCTTAGCGGAGATACGCAGTATTTT,CASSSSLSGDTQYF
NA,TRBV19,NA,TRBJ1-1,TGTGCCAGTAGTATCTTGGGTGGGGTTTTCTTT,CASSILGGVFF
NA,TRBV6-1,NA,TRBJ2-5,TGTGCCAGCAGTGTGACGGGGCGCGGAGAGACCCAGTACTTC,CASSVTGRGETQYF
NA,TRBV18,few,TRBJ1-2,TGTGCCAGCTCACCAACCACCTCCGACTATGGCTACACCTTC,CASSPTTSDYGYTF
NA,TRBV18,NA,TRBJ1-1,TGTGCCAGCTCACCACCGTCGGAGAACACTGAAGCTTTCTTT,CASSPPSENTEAFF
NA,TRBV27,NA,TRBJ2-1,TGTGCCAGCAGTTTATTATACGGGGTGGTGCAGTTCTTC,CASSLLYGVVQFF
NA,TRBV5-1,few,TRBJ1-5,TGCGCCAGCAGCTTGATGCCAGGCAATCAGCCCCAGCATTTT,CASSLMPGNQPQHF
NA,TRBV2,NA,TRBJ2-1,TGTGCCAGCAGAAAAGACAGGAACTTATACAATGAGCAGTTCTTC,CASRKDRNLYNEQFF
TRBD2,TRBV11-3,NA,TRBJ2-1,TGTGCCAGCAGCACCGGGACTAGCGGGGTTGGTGAGCAGTTCTTC,CASSTGTSGVGEQFF
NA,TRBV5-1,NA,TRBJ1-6,TGCGCCAGCAGCATAGCAGGGTATCATAATTCACCCCTCCACTTT,CASSIAGYHNSPLHF
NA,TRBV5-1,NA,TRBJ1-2,TGCGCCAGCAGCTTGGACCGAGGCTATGGCTACACCTTC,CASSLDRGYGYTF
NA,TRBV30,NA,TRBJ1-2,TGTGCCTGGAAGATCCACTATGGCTACACCTTC,CAWKIHYGYTF
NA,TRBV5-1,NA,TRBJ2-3,TGCGCCAGCAGCTTGGGGGACGGACCAGATACGCAGTATTTT,CASSLGDGPDTQYF
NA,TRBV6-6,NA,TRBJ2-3,TGTGCCAGCAGTTACGGGCTCTACCCCGATACGCAGTATTTT,CASSYGLYPDTQYF
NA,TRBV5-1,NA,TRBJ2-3,TGCGCCAGCAGCTTGGCCGGGACCGAAAACGGAGATACGCAGTATTTT,CASSLAGTENGDTQYF
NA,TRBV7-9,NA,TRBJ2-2,TGTGCCAGCAGACCAAACACCGGGGAGCTGTTTTTT,CASRPNTGELFF
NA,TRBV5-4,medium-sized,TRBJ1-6,TGTGCCAGCAGAACCGGGGGGTCCGATAATTCACCCCTCCACTTT,CASRTGGSDNSPLHF
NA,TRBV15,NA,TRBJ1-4,TGTGCCACCAGCAGGACCCGGGGCTCAAATAATGAAAAACTGTTTTTT,CATSRTRGSNNEKLFF
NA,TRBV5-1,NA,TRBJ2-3,TGCGCCAGCAGCTTGATTCTGGGCCCGGGAACAGATACGCAGTATTTT,CASSLILGPGTDTQYF
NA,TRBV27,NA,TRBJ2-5,TGTGCCAGCAGTTTTCAACAGGGCCAAGAGACCCAGTACTTC,CASSFQQGQETQYF
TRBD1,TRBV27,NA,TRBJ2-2,TGTGCCAGCACCCAGGGGGCAATCACCGGGGAGCTGTTTTTT,CASTQGAITGELFF
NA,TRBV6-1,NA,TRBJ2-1,TGTGCCAGCAGCCTGGGAGGAAACTCCTACAATGAGCAGTTCTTC,CASSLGGNSYNEQFF
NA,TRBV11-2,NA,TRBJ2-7,TGTGCCAGCAGCTTAGGAGGGATTTCCTACGAGCAGTACTTC,CASSLGGISYEQYF
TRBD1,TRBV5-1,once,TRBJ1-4,TGCGCCAGCAGCTTGGACAGGGGGCGAACTAATGAAAAACTGTTTTTT,CASSLDRGRTNEKLFF
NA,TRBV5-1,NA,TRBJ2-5,TGCGCCAGCAGAGTGAGTCAAGAGACCCAGTACTTC,CASRVSQETQYF
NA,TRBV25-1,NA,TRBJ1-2,TGTGCCAGCAGTGATTCAGGGAACTATGGCTACACCTTC,CASSDSGNYGYTF
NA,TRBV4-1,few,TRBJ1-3,TGCGCCAGCAGCCAAGTCTGGCAGGCCGTTGGAAACACCATATATTTT,CASSQVWQAVGNTIYF
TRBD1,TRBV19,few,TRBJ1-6,TGTGCCAGTAGTCCTCGTACAGGGGCTAATTCACCCCTCCACTTT,CASSPRTGANSPLHF
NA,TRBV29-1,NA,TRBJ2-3,TGCAGCGTTGTTAACGAGTTCAGAGATACGCAGTATTTT,CSVVNEFRDTQYF
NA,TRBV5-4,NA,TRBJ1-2,TGTGCCAGCAGCGCACCGGACAGTAACTATGGCTACACCTTC,CASSAPDSNYGYTF
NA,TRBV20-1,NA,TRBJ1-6,TGCAGTGCTGGACGGGATTCACCCCTCCACTTT,CSAGRDSPLHF
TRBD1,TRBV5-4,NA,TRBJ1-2,TGTGCCAGCAGCTTGGGGACAGGGGCGGACTATGGCTACACCTTC,CASSLGTGADYGYTF
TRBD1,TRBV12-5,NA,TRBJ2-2,TGTGCTAGTGGTTCGCCAGGGGGAGGGGAGCTGTTTTTT,CASGSPGGGELFF
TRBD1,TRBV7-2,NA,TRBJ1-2,TGTGCCAGCAGCTTAGTATCTGGGACAGGGGATGGCTACACCTTC,CASSLVSGTGDGYTF
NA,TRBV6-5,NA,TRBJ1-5,TGTGCCAGCAGTAGGGCAGGGAATCAGCCCCAGCATTTT,CASSRAGNQPQHF
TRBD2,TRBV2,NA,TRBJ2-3,TGTGCCAGCAGCCCCTTGGATAGCGGGGGCACAGATACGCAGTATTTT,CASSPLDSGGTDTQYF
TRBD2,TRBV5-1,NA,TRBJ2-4,TGCGCCAGCAGCTTGGCCAGGGCTAGCGGGAACATTCAGTACTTC,CASSLARASGNIQYF
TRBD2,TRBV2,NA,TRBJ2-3,TGTGCCAGCAGTGAACTCGGGGGGGCCTCAGATACGCAGTATTTT,CASSELGGASDTQYF
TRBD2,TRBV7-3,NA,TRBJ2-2,TGTGCCAGCACCTTCGGGGGGAGTAAGGGTAGGACCGGGGAGCTGTTTTTT,CASTFGGSKGRTGELFF
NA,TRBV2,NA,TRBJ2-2,TGTGCCAGCACCTCCGGGCGGAGGACCGGGGAGCTGTTTTTT,CASTSGRRTGELFF
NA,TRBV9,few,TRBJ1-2,TGTGCCAGCAGCGACATACAGGGTACGGCTGGCTACACCTTC,CASSDIQGTAGYTF